These T cell receptor beta chains were read from a single sample in a study of glioma-infiltrating T cells after dendritic cell vaccination. Sequencing used immunoSEQ multiplex PCR; TCRdb keeps in-frame clones, though not all of them. The table shows about 63,000 clones, with 70% to 90% occurring only once. Specimen: blood, collected after dendritic cell vaccination. These receptors all come from a human donor with glioblastoma. Both conserved end residues are part of each CDR3. The D gene is left open where the match is weak. Size is stated for part of the rows, as once, few or many counts, or as a class when the clone is expanded.

CASSDPPEAPTYEQYF,TGTGCCAGCAGCGACCCCCCTGAGGCCCCGACCTACGAGCAGTACTTC,16,-,-,TRBV9,TRBJ2-7
CASSLGAGNLPTDTQYF,TGTGCCAGCAGCTTAGGAGCGGGGAACTTACCCACAGATACGCAGTATTTT,17,-,TRBD2,TRBV11-3,TRBJ2-3
CASSVGLSSIEQFF,TGTGCCAGCAGCGTAGGACTATCCTCCATAGAGCAGTTCTTC,14,-,-,TRBV9,TRBJ2-1
CASSELGPPRTDTQYF,TGTGCCAGCAGCGAACTAGGACCCCCCCGCACAGATACGCAGTATTTT,16,-,-,TRBV7-3,TRBJ2-3
CASMRGRDEQYF,TGTGCCTCAATGCGGGGGAGAGACGAGCAGTACTTC,12,once,TRBD2,TRBV10-3,TRBJ2-7
CASVPRGGEKLFF,TGTGCTAGTGTCCCCCGAGGGGGAGAAAAACTGTTTTTT,13,-,-,TRBV12-5,TRBJ1-4
CASSPFHGGGSRSSYEQYF,TGCGCCAGCAGCCCCTTTCATGGGGGGGGCTCCAGGAGCTCCTACGAGCAGTACTTC,19,-,-,TRBV4-1,TRBJ2-7
CASSYSPAGGGEAFF,TGTGCCAGCAGTTACTCGCCCGCGGGGGGCGGAGAAGCTTTCTTT,15,-,-,TRBV6-5,TRBJ1-1
CASRLLVAGELFF,TGTGCCAGCAGATTACTAGTCGCCGGGGAGCTGTTTTTT,13,once,-,TRBV5-6,TRBJ2-2
CASTSGGGGRTDTQYF,TGTGCCAGCACATCGGGGGGAGGGGGGCGCACAGATACGCAGTATTTT,16,-,-,TRBV5-4,TRBJ2-3
CASSIGQGAYEQYF,TGTGCCAGCAGCATAGGACAGGGGGCTTACGAGCAGTACTTC,14,-,TRBD1,TRBV7-2,TRBJ2-7
CAWTPGGTEAFF,TGTGCCTGGACGCCAGGGGGTACTGAAGCTTTCTTT,12,-,TRBD1,TRBV30,TRBJ1-1
CASSPPRVAGAKNTGELFF,TGCGCCAGCAGCCCCCCGAGGGTAGCGGGGGCCAAGAACACCGGGGAGCTGTTTTTT,19,-,TRBD2,TRBV5-1,TRBJ2-2
CASSRALNTEAFF,TGTGCCAGCAGCCGAGCTTTGAACACTGAAGCTTTCTTT,13,-,-,TRBV5-4,TRBJ1-1
CASSLGGGGPYEQYF,TGTGCCAGCAGCTTAGGCGGCGGGGGGCCCTACGAGCAGTACTTC,15,-,TRBD2,TRBV7-6,TRBJ2-7
CASRTNRNEQFF,TGTGCCAGCCGTACAAACCGCAATGAGCAGTTCTTC,12,-,-,TRBV4-2,TRBJ2-1
CASSASGGVYNEQFF,TGTGCCAGCAGCGCTAGCGGGGGGGTATACAATGAGCAGTTCTTC,15,-,TRBD2,TRBV9,TRBJ2-1
CASSPQSGGPEKLFF,TGTGCCAGCAGCCCACAGTCAGGGGGACCAGAAAAACTGTTTTTT,15,-,TRBD1,TRBV7-9,TRBJ1-4
CASGWDSYQPQHF,TGTGCCAGCGGATGGGACAGCTATCAGCCCCAGCATTTT,13,-,TRBD1,TRBV28,TRBJ1-5
CSVKQLSGNTIYF,TGCAGCGTTAAACAGCTGTCTGGAAACACCATATATTTT,13,-,-,TRBV29-1,TRBJ1-3
CASSPPKPGGYEQYF,TGTGCCAGCTCACCACCGAAACCGGGGGGCTACGAGCAGTACTTC,15,-,TRBD2,TRBV18,TRBJ2-7
CASSNPGQGGETQYF,TGTGCCAGCAGCAACCCGGGACAGGGCGGGGAGACCCAGTACTTC,15,once,TRBD1,TRBV5-4,TRBJ2-5
CASSQRGGEGNEQFF,TGCGCCAGCAGCCAACGGGGGGGGGAGGGGAATGAGCAGTTCTTC,15,-,TRBD2,TRBV4-1,TRBJ2-1
CASSQGDTLSYEQYF,TGTGCCAGCAGCCAAGGGGACACCCTATCCTACGAGCAGTACTTC,15,-,-,TRBV4-2,TRBJ2-7
CASSPFTSLEYEQYF,TGTGCCAGCAGCCCCTTTACCTCTCTGGAGTACGAGCAGTACTTC,15,few,-,TRBV7-2,TRBJ2-7